Below, 31 T cell receptor beta chains from the same sample are listed, as sequenced in a study of cytomegalovirus exposure and HLA in healthy donors. PCR used 60 Vbeta primers and 13 Jbeta primers. Profiling relied on immunoSEQ multiplex PCR, and the TCRdb table lists in-frame clones only, not all of them. The data show 75,000 to 100,000 clones, with 73% seen just once and less than 4.5% held by the top ten. Sequences were obtained from PBMCs. These receptor sequences come from a man aged 35 to 55 in good health and CMV-seronegative.

The genes are TRBV19 and TRBJ2-7; 8 positions match TRBD2. Germline V lookup: CDR1 LNHDA, CDR2 SQIVND (reference sequence). The length of the CDR3 is 15 residues. The V gene end was trimmed by 6 bases and the J gene end by 3 bases; junction bases not matched to a gene: 10. The CDR3 reads CASSSLAAPHYEQYF. The CDR3, as DNA: TGTGCCAGTAGCTCACTAGCGGCACCGCACTACGAGCAGTACTTC.

The chain uses TRBV7-2 and TRBJ2-5, with 10 nucleotides matching TRBD2. CDR1 is SGHTA, CDR2 FQGNSA, per germline. The V segment lost 5 bases and the J segment 4 bases; nucleotides outside the gene matches: 7. The CDR3 length is 15 residues. DNA for the CDR3: TGTGCCAGCAGCGCTAGCGGGGGTAAGGCAGAGACCCAGTACTTC. Residues: CASSASGGKAETQYF.

V and J are TRBV5-1 and TRBJ2-3; D is ambiguous. This CDR3 region has 14 residues. Germline values: CDR1 SGHRS, CDR2 YFSETQ. V was shortened by 0 bases and J by 0 bases, with 5 bases between the two germline ends. CDR3: CASSLEPSTDTQYF. In DNA form, the CDR3 reads TGCGCCAGCAGCTTGGAGCCTAGCACAGATACGCAGTATTTT. Filled out from reference TRBV5-1 and TRBJ2-3, the complete variable domain reads KAGVTQTPRYLIKTRGQQVTLSCSPISGHRSVSWYQQTPGQGLQFLFEYFSETQRNKGNFPGRFSGRQFSNSRSEMNVSTLELGDSALYLCASSLEPSTDTQYFGPGTRLTVL.

The chain links TRBV2 to TRBJ1-1; TRBD1 aligns across 9 bases. Germline CDR1 and CDR2: SNHLY and FYNNEI. CDR3 length: 14 amino acids. With 5 bases clipped from V and 1 base from J, the junction kept 2 bases outside the gene matches. The CDR3 reads CASSLDRGNTEAFF. The CDR3 nucleotides read TGTGCCAGCAGTTTGGACAGGGGGAACACTGAAGCTTTCTTT.

V is TRBV18 and J is TRBJ2-5, with TRBD1 identical over 7 bases. Trimming cost V 6 bases and J 2 bases; bases outside gene matches: 6. The length of the CDR3 is 14 residues. Germline V lookup: CDR1 KGHSH, CDR2 LQKENI. Here the CDR3 reads CASSHTGAQETQYF. Written as DNA, the CDR3 is TGTGCCAGCTCGCATACAGGGGCGCAAGAGACCCAGTACTTC. Full variable domain (rest looked up from reference TRBV18 and TRBJ2-5): NAGVMQNPRHLVRRRGQEARLRCSPMKGHSHVYWYRQLPEEGLKFMVYLQKENIIDESGMPKERFSAEFPKEGPSILRIQQVVRGDSAAYFCASSHTGAQETQYFGPGTRLLVL.

The V call is TRBV14, the J call TRBJ2-5, with D possibly matching TRBD2 (5 bases). Germline-derived CDR1 and CDR2 are SGHDN and FVKESK. V lost 0 bases and J lost 0, with 11 bases in between. The CDR3 is 16 residues long. The CDR3 nucleotides read TGTGCCAGCAGCCAAGATAAGTCGGGATACCAAGAGACCCAGTACTTC. It is translated as CASSQDKSGYQETQYF.

The chain joins TRBV6-9 to TRBJ2-7, with 9 bases that match TRBD1. Germline assignment: CDR1 MNHGY and CDR2 SVAAGI. Trimming took 10 bases from V and 5 from J; bases not matched to a gene: 12. The CDR3 length is 14 residues. CDR3: CAIGGTGTPNEQYF. The CDR3 DNA reads TGTGCCATAGGGGGGACAGGGACGCCTAACGAGCAGTACTTC.

CDR3 amino acids: CASSPSSGTGELFF. The DNA for the CDR3 is TGTGCCAGCAGCCCTAGCAGCGGCACCGGGGAGCTGTTTTTT. The chain uses TRBV7-7 and TRBJ2-2; the D gene is possibly TRBD2 (5 bases). V shed 5 bases and J shed 4 bases, with 11 bases lying between them. The CDR3 is made up of 14 amino acids. The germline CDR1 and CDR2 sequences are SSHAT and FNYEAQ (reference sequence).

The CDR3 region is CASSLGGGKINEQFF. The CDR3 DNA is TGCGCCAGCAGCTTGGGCGGGGGAAAAATCAATGAGCAGTTCTTC. This chain connects TRBV5-1 to TRBJ2-1; TRBD2 matches 7 bases. This CDR3 region has 15 residues. Germline V gene lookup returns CDR1 SGHRS and CDR2 YFSETQ. Trimming cost V 0 bases and J 6 bases; bases outside gene matches: 6.

The gene calls are TRBV6-6 and TRBJ1-5; TRBD1 is a possible D gene (5 bases). This CDR3 contains 14 residues. Trimming left V 2 bases short and J 2 bases short, with 7 bases between. Germline assignment: CDR1 MNHNY and CDR2 SVGAGI (reference sequence). The CDR3 spells CASSYTGGNQPQHF. The CDR3 bases are TGTGCCAGCAGTTACACGGGGGGCAATCAGCCCCAGCATTTT.

The J gene is TRBJ2-6, the V gene TRBV29-1; 7 nucleotides match TRBD1. The ends lost 6 bases at V and 0 bases at J; junction bases unmatched: 17. Germline V gives CDR1 SQVTM, CDR2 ANQGSEA. This CDR3 is 19 amino acids long. The CDR3: CSVYSSETGKSSGANVLTF. CDR3 DNA sequence: TGCAGCGTCTACAGTTCCGAGACAGGGAAGAGCTCTGGGGCCAACGTCCTGACTTTC.

V and J are TRBV9 and TRBJ2-5, with 10 bases lining up with TRBD2. The V gene end was trimmed by 4 bases and the J gene end by 2 bases; junction bases not matched to a gene: 8. Per the germline V gene, CDR1 is SGDLS and CDR2 is YYNGEE. CDR3 size: 16 residues. Written as DNA, the CDR3 is TGTGCCAGCAGCCACCCACTAGCGGGGCTACAAGAGACCCAGTACTTC. Translated, it gives CASSHPLAGLQETQYF.

The chain combines TRBV4-2 with TRBJ2-1, with a possible D match to TRBD2 (6 bases). The CDR3 is 15 amino acids. V was pared by 8 bases and J by 0 bases, with 14 bases between. CDR1 is LGHNA, CDR2 YNFKEQ, per germline. CDR3 protein: CASGGERSSYNEQFF. The CDR3 DNA sequence: TGTGCCAGCGGCGGGGAGCGTTCCTCCTACAATGAGCAGTTCTTC.

This chain links TRBV10-3 with TRBJ2-2; possible D gene TRBD2, 5 bases. The germline V gene has CDR1 ENHRY and CDR2 SYGVKD. The CDR3 contains 17 residues. V lost 6 bases and J lost 2, with 19 bases in between. The CDR3: CAIRGDGVDFNTGELFF. CDR3 sequence (DNA): TGTGCCATCAGAGGCGACGGGGTCGATTTTAACACCGGGGAGCTGTTTTTT.

This clone was seen only a few times. This CDR3 is CASSLGGVAEAFF. The CDR3 nucleotides read TGCGCCAGCAGCTTGGGCGGGGTCGCTGAAGCTTTCTTT. The V gene is TRBV5-1, the J gene TRBJ1-1; D ambiguous. Trimming cost V 0 bases and J 6 bases, with 9 bases left between them. CDR3 length equals 13 residues. CDR1 is SGHRS and CDR2 is YFSETQ in the germline V gene. The complete variable domain, with remaining parts taken from reference TRBV5-1 and TRBJ1-1, reads KAGVTQTPRYLIKTRGQQVTLSCSPISGHRSVSWYQQTPGQGLQFLFEYFSETQRNKGNFPGRFSGRQFSNSRSEMNVSTLELGDSALYLCASSLGGVAEAFFGQGTRLTVV.

The sample holds many counts of this clone. The gene calls are TRBV6-5 and TRBJ1-4, with 8 bases matching TRBD1. J gave up 8 bases and V 1 base, and 3 bases lay outside the gene matches. Looked up from germline, CDR1 is MNHEY and CDR2 is SVGAGI. CDR3 length equals 14 residues. The CDR3 DNA is TGTGCCAGCAGTTACTTGACAGGGGTCGAAAAACTGTTTTTT. This translates into CASSYLTGVEKLFF.

This chain uses TRBV6-4 with TRBJ2-1; TRBD2 aligns across 10 bases. CDR1 is MRHNA, CDR2 SNTAGT, per germline. The length of the CDR3 is 14 residues. After removal of 5 bases from V and 9 bases from J, the junction contained 7 bases not matched to a gene. In DNA form, the CDR3 reads TGTGCCAGCAGTCTAGCGGGGGTCTCTGGTGAGCAGTTCTTC. It is translated as CASSLAGVSGEQFF.

This clone was seen only once. V usage is TRBV28 and J usage is TRBJ2-7; TRBD1 might be the D (5 bases). V was pared by 8 bases and J by 4 bases, with 9 bases between. Germline V lookup: CDR1 MDHEN, CDR2 SYDVKM. This CDR3 comprises 11 residues. In nucleotides, the CDR3 is TGTGCCAGCCAGACAGCGTACGAGCAGTACTTC. Translated: CASQTAYEQYF.

The chain joins TRBV6-1 to TRBJ1-2; the D gene is possibly TRBD1 (5 bases). V was trimmed by 0 bases and J by 3 bases, leaving 11 bases between them. The CDR3 is 15 residues long. Germline V lookup: CDR1 MNHNS, CDR2 SASEGT. CDR3 sequence (DNA): TGTGCCAGCAGTGAAGCGGCAGGGCGAGACTATGGCTACACCTTC. It is translated as CASSEAAGRDYGYTF.

By frequency in the sample, this clone is medium-sized. The chain links TRBV19 to TRBJ2-1, with 10 nucleotides matching TRBD1. The germline CDR1 and CDR2 sequences are LNHDA and SQIVND (reference sequence). This CDR3 is built from 14 residues. V shed 6 bases, J shed 4 bases, and the junction held 3 bases outside the gene matches. The CDR3: CASSPGQGYNEQFF. In DNA form, the CDR3 reads TGTGCCAGTAGCCCGGGACAGGGGTACAATGAGCAGTTCTTC.

The J gene is TRBJ1-2, the V gene TRBV2, with D possibly being TRBD1 (5 bases). Looked up from germline, CDR1 is SNHLY and CDR2 is FYNNEI. CDR3 length equals 13 residues. V shed 4 bases and J shed 5 bases, with 11 bases lying between them. In nucleotides, the CDR3 is TGTGCCAGCAGTGCCCCGGGGGTTTATGGCTACACCTTC. This codes for CASSAPGVYGYTF.

This chain connects TRBV11-2 to TRBJ2-7, with 7 bases that match TRBD1. Germline CDR1 is SGHAT and CDR2 is FQNNGV. Losses at the gene ends were 6 bases for V and 1 base for J; bases not matched to a gene: 15. The CDR3 totals 17 residues. CDR3 sequence reads: CASRRPGQRTVSYEQYF. CDR3 nucleotide sequence: TGTGCCAGCAGACGACCGGGACAGAGGACGGTTTCCTACGAGCAGTACTTC.

Turning to this clone: A read error is likely, as this CDR3 ends without the conserved phenylalanine or tryptophan. The rearrangement joins TRBV29-1 to TRBJ2-3; 9 nucleotides agree with TRBD2. The CDR3 runs to 14 residues. Germline CDR1 and CDR2: SQVTM and ANQGSEA. V lost 4 bases and J lost 6; bases outside the gene matches: 8. DNA for the CDR3: TGCAGCGTTGGTAGTAGCGGGGGCAGGGATACGCAGTATGTT. The encoded protein is CSVGSSGGRDTQYV.

The chain employs TRBV6-5 and TRBJ2-3; D is unresolved. CDR3 length: 13 amino acids. V lost 0 bases and J 9 bases, leaving 10 bases between the germline ends. Germline V lookup: CDR1 MNHEY, CDR2 SVGAGI. The CDR3 DNA follows: TGTGCCAGCAGTTACTCGGAAATGGAGACGCAGTATTTT. Protein: CASSYSEMETQYF.

The chain couples TRBV6-5 to TRBJ1-1, with 11 nucleotides matching TRBD1. The CDR3 has 15 residues. Trimming cost V 6 bases and J 6 bases; bases outside gene matches: 9. The V gene's germline CDR1 is MNHEY and CDR2 SVGAGI. The CDR3 DNA follows: TGTGCCAGCAGCCCCCCCGGGACAGGGGGTTCTGAAGCTTTCTTT. Residues: CASSPPGTGGSEAFF.

About this clone: Lacking the conserved final phenylalanine or tryptophan, this CDR3 likely reflects a read error. This chain connects TRBV6-5 to TRBJ2-4; D is undetermined. The germline V gene has CDR1 MNHEY and CDR2 SVGAGI. The CDR3 runs 13 residues. Here the CDR3 DNA reads TGTGCCAGAAGTTCACTAGCCAAAAACATTCAGTACTTA. Encoded protein: CARSSLAKNIQYL.

V gene TRBV6-1 combines with J gene TRBJ2-3; TRBD1 matches at 9 bases. Per germline, CDR1 MNHNS and CDR2 SASEGT. With V trimmed by 8 bases and J by 1 base, 1 base remained unmatched. The CDR3 is made up of 13 amino acids. The CDR3, as DNA: TGTGCCAGCGGGGACAGGGGCACAGATACGCAGTATTTT. Its protein product is CASGDRGTDTQYF.

This clone showed up just once. This rearrangement joins TRBV19 to TRBJ2-5; 11 nucleotides align to TRBD1. V shed 7 bases, J shed 9 bases, and the junction held 7 bases outside the gene matches. The length of the CDR3 is 13 residues. CDR1 LNHDA and CDR2 SQIVND come from the germline V gene (reference sequence). The CDR3 here is CASNPGTGGAQYF. CDR3 coding DNA: TGTGCCAGTAATCCCGGGACAGGGGGTGCCCAGTACTTC.

The V gene is TRBV7-2, the J gene TRBJ1-2; D uncertain. Germline CDR1 reads SGHTA; CDR2 reads FQGNSA. Trimming took 2 bases from V and 4 from J, leaving 14 bases between them. The CDR3 sequence is 15 residues long. The CDR3 is CASSLIETGFYGYTF. DNA for the CDR3: TGTGCCAGCAGCTTAATTGAGACGGGATTCTATGGCTACACCTTC.

The chain combines TRBV7-9 with TRBJ2-5; maybe TRBD2 (7 bases). With the DNA end fitting TRBJ2-7 better, the J assignment may be wrong. CDR1 is SEHNR, CDR2 FQNEAQ, per germline (reference sequence). The CDR3 is made up of 15 amino acids. The CDR3 DNA is TGTGCCAGCAGCTTATTAAGGGGGGGCTCCTACGAGCAGTACTTC. The encoded protein is CASSLLRGGSYEQYF.

The rearrangement links TRBV4-3 to TRBJ2-6; D gene unclear. The CDR3 runs to 16 residues. CDR1 and CDR2 from the germline V gene are LGHNA and YSLEER. V lost 1 base and J 4 bases, leaving 11 bases between the germline ends. The CDR3, as DNA: TGCGCCAGCAGCCAAGTACTTACCACCGGGGCCAACGTCCTGACTTTC. Residues: CASSQVLTTGANVLTF.